This entry features one TCR beta chain sequence. The target antigen is unknown. Other nucleotide sequences in the sample specify the same CDR3. The sample belongs to a study of cytomegalovirus exposure and HLA in healthy donors. Overall study: In terms of ancestry, the Caucasian-associated cluster contained about 80% of the 300 to 400 genotyped donors. Study results and caveats: A later analysis appeared to link common viral pathogens to several of the most significant clusters.

Looked up from germline, CDR1 is SGHTA and CDR2 is FQGTGA. The CDR3 loop spans 13 amino acids. Trimming stripped 2 bases from V and 2 bases from J, with 6 bases between. The primer mix had 60 Vbeta and 13 Jbeta primers. Per the original data handling: Some 9.9 million shared chains were among approximately 87 million unique TCR beta chains counted in a later analysis. Sequenced by immunoSEQ multiplex PCR; TCRdb stores in-frame clones only, minus some. V and J calls and clone size follow that table, whereas D and trimming were derived from the DNA. The sample includes about 200,000 clones, 70% to 85% of them seen just once.

Sequenced: PBMCs. This receptor was taken from a boy between 2 and 10 years old in good health and CMV-seronegative. V usage is TRBV7-3 and J usage is TRBJ2-5, with unresolved D. Here the CDR3 DNA reads TGTGCCAGCAGCTTATCAGGACAAGAGACCCAGTACTTC. It specifies CASSLSGQETQYF.